The clone carrying this T cell receptor (beta chain) was picked up one time. Every patient was affected by relapse after autologous stem cell transplantation, while exposure to brentuximab vedotin was not uniform. This entry comes from a study of PD-1 blockade in classical Hodgkin lymphoma. The protocol was immunoSEQ multiplex PCR, while the TCRdb copy is restricted to in-frame clones and leaves out a portion. The data hold about 98,000 clones, with more than 90% observed a single time. The CDR3 has 12 amino acids. Germline V gives CDR1 GTSNPN, CDR2 SVGIG (reference sequence). V lost 0 bases and J 4 bases, leaving 4 bases between the germline ends.

This TCR came from a human donor with classical Hodgkin lymphoma. This material consisted of peripheral blood mononuclear cells (PBMCs), taken at baseline. V usage is TRBV30 and J usage is TRBJ1-3; D uncertain. The CDR3 loop is CAWSVTGNTIYF. The DNA of the CDR3 is TGTGCCTGGAGTGTAACGGGAAACACCATATATTTT.